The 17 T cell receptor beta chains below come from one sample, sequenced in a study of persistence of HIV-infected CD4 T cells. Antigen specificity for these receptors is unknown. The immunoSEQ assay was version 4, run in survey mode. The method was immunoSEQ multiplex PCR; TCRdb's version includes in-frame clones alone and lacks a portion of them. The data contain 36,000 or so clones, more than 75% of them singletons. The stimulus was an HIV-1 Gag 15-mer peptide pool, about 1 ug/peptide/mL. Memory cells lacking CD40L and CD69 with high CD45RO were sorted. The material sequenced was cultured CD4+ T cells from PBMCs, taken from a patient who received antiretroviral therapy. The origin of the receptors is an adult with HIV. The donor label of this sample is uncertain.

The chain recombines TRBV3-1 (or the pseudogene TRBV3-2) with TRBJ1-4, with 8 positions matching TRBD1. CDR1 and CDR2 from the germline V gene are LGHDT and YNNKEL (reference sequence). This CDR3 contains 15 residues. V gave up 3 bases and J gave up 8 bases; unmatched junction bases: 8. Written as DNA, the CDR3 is TGTGCCAGCAGCCATCTCGGACAGGGACGAGAAAAACTGTTTTTT. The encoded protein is CASSHLGQGREKLFF.

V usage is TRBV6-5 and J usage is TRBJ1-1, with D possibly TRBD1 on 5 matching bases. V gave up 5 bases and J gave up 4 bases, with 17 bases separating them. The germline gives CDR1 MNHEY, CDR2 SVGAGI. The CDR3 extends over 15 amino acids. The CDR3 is CASSTGGGLGTEAFF. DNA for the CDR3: TGTGCCAGCAGTACGGGTGGGGGGTTAGGCACTGAAGCTTTCTTT.

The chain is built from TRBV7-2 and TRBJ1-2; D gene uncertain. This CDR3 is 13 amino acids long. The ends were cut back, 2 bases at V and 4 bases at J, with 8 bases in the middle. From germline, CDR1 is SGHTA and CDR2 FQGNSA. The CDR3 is CASSLTQAYGYTF. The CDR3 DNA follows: TGTGCCAGCAGCTTAACGCAGGCCTATGGCTACACCTTC. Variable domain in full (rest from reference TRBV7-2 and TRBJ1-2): GAGVSQSPSNKVTEKGKDVELRCDPISGHTALYWYRQSLGQGLEFLIYFQGNSAPDKSGLPSDRFSAERTGGSVSTLTIQRTQQEDSAVYLCASSLTQAYGYTFGSGTRLTVV.

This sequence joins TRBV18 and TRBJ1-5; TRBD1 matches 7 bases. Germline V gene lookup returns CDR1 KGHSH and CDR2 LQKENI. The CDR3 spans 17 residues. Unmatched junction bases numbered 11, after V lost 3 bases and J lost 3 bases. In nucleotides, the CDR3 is TGTGCCAGCTCACCGTCGATACCGGGACAGATCAATCAGCCCCAGCATTTT. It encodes CASSPSIPGQINQPQHF.

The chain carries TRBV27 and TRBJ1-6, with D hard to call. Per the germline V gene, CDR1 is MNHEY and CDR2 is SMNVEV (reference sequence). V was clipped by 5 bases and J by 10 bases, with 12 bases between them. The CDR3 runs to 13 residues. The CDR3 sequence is CASSTHESSPLHF. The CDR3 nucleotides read TGTGCCAGCAGTACCCATGAATCCTCACCCCTCCACTTT.

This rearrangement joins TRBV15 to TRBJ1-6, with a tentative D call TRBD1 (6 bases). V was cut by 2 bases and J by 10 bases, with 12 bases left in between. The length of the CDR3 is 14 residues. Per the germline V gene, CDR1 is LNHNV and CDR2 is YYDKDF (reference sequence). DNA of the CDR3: TGTGCCACCAGCAGAACAGGGAGAGAATCACCCCTCCACTTT. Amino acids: CATSRTGRESPLHF.

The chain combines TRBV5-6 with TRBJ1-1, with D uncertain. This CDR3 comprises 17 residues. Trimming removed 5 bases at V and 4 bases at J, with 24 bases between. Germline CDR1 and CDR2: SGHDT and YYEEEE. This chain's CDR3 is CASSLQYGILLGTEAFF. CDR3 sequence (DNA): TGTGCCAGCAGTCTTCAGTACGGGATATTGTTGGGCACTGAAGCTTTCTTT.

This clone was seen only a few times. The CDR3 sequence is CATSVQGEGQPQHF. CDR3 coding DNA: TGTGCCACCTCAGTACAGGGAGAAGGGCAGCCCCAGCATTTT. This chain uses TRBV10-3 with TRBJ1-5; possible D gene TRBD1, 6 bases. Trimming stripped 10 bases from V and 7 bases from J, with 20 bases between. The length of the CDR3 is 14 residues. The V gene's germline CDR1 is ENHRY and CDR2 SYGVKD.

The CDR3 here is CASSPQALGELFF. In DNA form, the CDR3 reads TGTGCCAGCTCACCGCAAGCTCTGGGGGAGCTGTTTTTT. V gene TRBV18 combines with J gene TRBJ2-2, with no clear D. The germline V gene encodes CDR1 KGHSH and CDR2 LQKENI. The length of the CDR3 is 13 residues. The germline V and J ends were trimmed by 3 bases and 8 bases, with 10 bases remaining between them.

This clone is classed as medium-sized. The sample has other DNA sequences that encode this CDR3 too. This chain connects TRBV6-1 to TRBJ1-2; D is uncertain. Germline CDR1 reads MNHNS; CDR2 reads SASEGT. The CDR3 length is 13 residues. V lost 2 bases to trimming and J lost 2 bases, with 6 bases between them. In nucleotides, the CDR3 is TGTGCCAGCAGTGAACGCAGAAACTATGGCTACACCTTC. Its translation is CASSERRNYGYTF.

The DNA of the CDR3 is TGTGCCAGTAGTATTAAGACAGGGGGGCTCTACGAGCAGTACGTC. Its protein product is CASSIKTGGLYEQYV. This chain connects TRBV19 to TRBJ2-7, with 9 bases fitting TRBD1. CDR3 length equals 15 residues. After removal of 3 bases from V and 3 bases from J, the junction contained 6 bases not matched to a gene. Germline loops: CDR1 LNHDA, CDR2 SQIVND (reference sequence).

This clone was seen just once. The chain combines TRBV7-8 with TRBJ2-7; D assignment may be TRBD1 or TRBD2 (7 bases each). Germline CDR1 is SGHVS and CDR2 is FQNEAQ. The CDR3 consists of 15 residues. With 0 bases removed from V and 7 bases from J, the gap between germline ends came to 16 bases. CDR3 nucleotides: TGTGCCAGCAGCTTAGCTGCAGGGGGGGCTGGAGAGCAGTACGTC. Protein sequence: CASSLAAGGAGEQYV.

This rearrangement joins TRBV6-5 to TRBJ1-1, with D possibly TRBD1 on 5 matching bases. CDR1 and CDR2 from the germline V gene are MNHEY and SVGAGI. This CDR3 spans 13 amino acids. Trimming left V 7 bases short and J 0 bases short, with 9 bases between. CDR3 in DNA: TGTGCCAGCACCCGGACACTGAACACTGAAGCTTTCTTT. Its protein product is CASTRTLNTEAFF.

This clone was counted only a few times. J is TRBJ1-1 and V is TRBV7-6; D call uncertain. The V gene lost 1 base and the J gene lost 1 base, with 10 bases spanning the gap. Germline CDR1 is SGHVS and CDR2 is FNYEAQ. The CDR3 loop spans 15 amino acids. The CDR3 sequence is CASSLERVGNTEAFF. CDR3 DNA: TGTGCCAGCAGCTTAGAACGGGTCGGGAACACTGAAGCTTTCTTT.

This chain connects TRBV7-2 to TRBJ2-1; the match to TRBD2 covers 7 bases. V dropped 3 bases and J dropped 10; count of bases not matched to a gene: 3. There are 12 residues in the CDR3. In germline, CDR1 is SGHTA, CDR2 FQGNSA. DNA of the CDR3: TGTGCCAGCAGCTTCCCCGGGGGGGAGCAGTTCTTC. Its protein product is CASSFPGGEQFF.

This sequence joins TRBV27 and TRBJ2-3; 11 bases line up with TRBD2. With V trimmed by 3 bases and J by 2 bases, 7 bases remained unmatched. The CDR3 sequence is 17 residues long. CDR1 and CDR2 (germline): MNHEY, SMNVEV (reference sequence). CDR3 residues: CASSLGPSGGYTDTQYF. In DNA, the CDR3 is TGTGCCAGCAGTTTGGGCCCTAGCGGGGGGTACACAGATACGCAGTATTTT.

CDR3 residues: CASRSRDRGFHEQYV. DNA of the CDR3: TGTGCCAGCAGGAGCCGGGACAGGGGTTTCCACGAGCAGTACGTC. This chain joins TRBV6-5 and TRBJ2-7, with 10 bases identical to TRBD1. The CDR3 totals 15 residues. J gave up 5 bases and V 6 bases, and 10 bases lay outside the gene matches. CDR1 and CDR2 (germline): MNHEY, SVGAGI.